At least ten counts were recorded for the clone carrying this T cell receptor (beta chain). CDR1 is SEHNR, CDR2 FQNEAQ, per germline (reference sequence). The CDR3 loop spans 16 amino acids. The junction had 6 bases not matched to a gene; V was cut back by 5 bases and J by 0 bases. MiXCR was run by TCRdb on the reads, yielding one entry per CDR3 protein. Of under 800,000 distinct CDR3 sequences in the sample, less than 25% were seen once. These data are taken from a study of T cell repertoires in cytomegalovirus infection. The overall study: Indicated by public TCR beta signatures were CMV infection and matching HLA type.

The material sequenced was CD8+ T cells from PBMCs. The gene calls are TRBV7-9 and TRBJ2-3; 9 nucleotides align to TRBD1. The receptor comes from a human donor in good health (CMV status not recorded). Some clones in this sample may be carry-over from other donors' samples. The DNA of the CDR3 is TGTGCCAGCAGCGGTTCCGGGACAGGGAGCACAGATACGCAGTATTTT. The encoded protein is CASSGSGTGSTDTQYF.